The rows below give T cell receptor beta chains drawn from one sample of a study of blood T cell repertoires in COVID-19. Clones were read by immunoSEQ multiplex PCR, and TCRdb kept only the in-frame ones, dropping some. There are 300,000 or so clones in the sample; about 82% occur only once, and around 4% lies in the top ten. Sequenced material: peripheral blood. These receptors came from a woman in her fifties or sixties with active or convalescent COVID-19. The CDR3 runs from the conserved cysteine through the conserved F or W. The D gene is left open where the match is weak. Clone size is not always given. Where it is, it says once, few, many or a class for expanded clones.

NA TRBJ1-5 TRBV3-1/TRBV3-2 NA TGTGCCAGCAGCCTCGGGTTAGATCAGCCCCAGCATTTT CASSLGLDQPQHF
NA TRBJ1-1 TRBV14 TRBD1 TGTGCCAGCAGCCTGACAGGGGACACTGAAGCTTTCTTT CASSLTGDTEAFF
NA TRBJ1-4 TRBV12-2 NA TGTGCAAGTCGCTTAGCGCTAGGGGTAGAGAATGAAAAACTGTTTTTT CASRLALGVENEKLFF
NA TRBJ1-2 TRBV6-1 NA TGTGCCAGCAGTGAAAGCGGCTATAACTATGGCTACACCTTC CASSESGYNYGYTF
once TRBJ1-5 TRBV2 NA TGTGCCAGCAGGGAATGGGGTAGGGGCCCTCATCGTCAGCCCCAGCATTTT CASREWGRGPHRQPQHF
NA TRBJ1-1 TRBV7-3 NA TGTGCCAGCAGCCCAGCGAGTAACACTGAAGCTTTCTTT CASSPASNTEAFF
NA TRBJ2-1 TRBV5-1 TRBD2 TGCGCCAGCTCAGGACTAGCGGGAGTGAATGAGCAGTTCTTC CASSGLAGVNEQFF
NA TRBJ1-1 TRBV9 NA TGTGCCAGCAGCGTAGGGACATGGAACACTGAAGCTTTCTTT CASSVGTWNTEAFF
few TRBJ2-7 TRBV28 TRBD2 TGTGCCAGCAGTTTGACTAGCGGGAGATTGTACGAGCAGTACTTC CASSLTSGRLYEQYF
NA TRBJ1-1 TRBV5-6 NA TGTGCCAGCAGCACACAACAGGGAATCAGCACTGAAGCTTTCTTT CASSTQQGISTEAFF
NA TRBJ2-1 TRBV30 NA TGTGCCTGGAAGGAGGATACCGTTTACCCTGAGCAGTTCTTC CAWKEDTVYPEQFF
NA TRBJ1-3 TRBV7-9 NA TGTGCCAGCAGCTTAAGGAGCCGGGGGGGCTCTGGAAACACCATATATTTT CASSLRSRGGSGNTIYF
few TRBJ1-2 TRBV7-2 NA TGTGCCAGCAGCTTAACGGGGACTTCACCAAACTATGGCTACACCTTC CASSLTGTSPNYGYTF
NA TRBJ2-1 TRBV5-1 NA TGCGCCAGCAGCTTGGATTGGGACTCAAACAATGAGCAGTTCTTC CASSLDWDSNNEQFF
NA TRBJ1-2 TRBV6-6 NA TGTGCCAGTCAACCAACAGAGAACTATGGCTACACCTTC CASQPTENYGYTF
NA TRBJ1-6 TRBV5-1 TRBD1 TGCGCCAGCAGCTTGGCAGGGACAGGGTATAATTCACCCCTCCACTTT CASSLAGTGYNSPLHF
NA TRBJ2-7 TRBV30 NA TGTGCCTGGCGAGTGGCCGCCTACGAGCAGTACTTC CAWRVAAYEQYF
NA TRBJ2-2 TRBV27 TRBD1 TGTGCCAGCAGTTTACCACAGGGGTCAAACACCGGGGAGCTGTTTTTT CASSLPQGSNTGELFF
NA TRBJ1-1 TRBV11-3 NA TGTGCCAGCAGCTCAGGGTTACGCACTGAAGCTTTCTTT CASSSGLRTEAFF
NA TRBJ2-3 TRBV7-8 NA TGTGCCAGCAGCCGACAGGGCACAGATACGCAGTATTTT CASSRQGTDTQYF
NA TRBJ2-2 TRBV29-1 TRBD2 TGCAGCGTCTCCGGCGGGGGTAGCCCATGGACGTCCGGGGAGCTGTTTTTT CSVSGGGSPWTSGELFF
NA TRBJ1-3 TRBV5-1 TRBD1 TGCGCCAGCAGCTTGGAGGGACAGGGACCTGGAAACACCATATATTTT CASSLEGQGPGNTIYF
NA TRBJ2-2 TRBV6-5 NA TGTGCCAGCAGTTACTCCCAGGGCACCGGGGAGCTGTTTTTT CASSYSQGTGELFF
NA TRBJ1-2 TRBV19 TRBD1 TGTGCCAGTAGACCACAGGGGGCTTGGGGCTACACCTTC CASRPQGAWGYTF
NA TRBJ1-1 TRBV30 TRBD1 TGTGCGGGACAGGGGGCTGAAGCTTTCTTT CAGQGAEAFF
many TRBJ2-5 TRBV6-6 TRBD2 TGTGCCAGCACCCCGGCGGGAGAAGAGACCCAGTACTTC CASTPAGEETQYF
NA TRBJ2-3 TRBV9 TRBD1 TGTGCCAGCAGCAGGGACAGGGGGCCCGGAGATACGCAGTATTTT CASSRDRGPGDTQYF
NA TRBJ1-2 TRBV7-8 NA TGTGCCAGCAGCTTAGGGAGGGCCACCTATGGCTACACCTTC CASSLGRATYGYTF
few TRBJ2-7 TRBV5-1 TRBD1 TGCGCCAGCAGCCCTCTCCTAGGACAGGGCTCCTACGAGCAGTACTTC CASSPLLGQGSYEQYF
NA TRBJ2-1 TRBV5-1 TRBD2 TGCGCCAGCAGCTTGGGAGCGGCGGGAGTCAATGAGCAGTTCTTC CASSLGAAGVNEQFF
NA TRBJ2-7 TRBV4-1 TRBD2 TGCGCCAGCAGCCAAGCACTAGCGGGAGCCATCTCCTACGAGCAGTACTTC CASSQALAGAISYEQYF
NA TRBJ2-5 TRBV6-1 NA TGTGCCAGCAGTGAAGGCGGTAGGCCAGGGGAGACCCAGTACTTC CASSEGGRPGETQYF
NA TRBJ1-1 TRBV29-1 NA TGCAGCGTTGAAGATCCAGGTAGGGGCGTTGAAGCTTTCTTT CSVEDPGRGVEAFF